The table lists the clone carrying this T cell receptor beta chain with a few counts. Its antigen is still unknown. The sample is drawn from a study of T cells in Graves' hyperthyroidism and ophthalmopathy. General observations from the study: Blood samples included most of the expanded thyroid clonotypes exceeding 0.001. The authors' 13 V-J model separated ophthalmopathy from stable hyperthyroidism.

Germline loops: CDR1 DFQATT, CDR2 SNEGSKA (reference sequence). Trimming stripped 5 bases from V and 0 bases from J, with 8 bases between. This CDR3 region has 12 residues. Amplified regions were TCR beta CDR3 sequences from RNA transcripts. HTBI primers were used for first-round RT-PCR of the TCR CDR3. Using its own MiXCR run on the multiplex PCR reads, TCRdb lists one record per CDR3 protein. The sample consists of 450,000 to 700,000 distinct CDR3 sequences, roughly 50% of them appearing once. It was uncontrolled infection, other autoimmune disease, pregnancy or lactation that excluded patients. On the basis of clinical symptoms, serum thyroxine and TRAb, thyroid ultrasound and orbital computed tomography, diagnoses were made.

The sequenced material came from peripheral blood or thyroid tissue (not recorded which). This clonotype was obtained from an adult woman with Graves' disease, either hyperthyroidism or ophthalmopathy (not recorded which). The rearrangement links TRBV20-1 to TRBJ2-7; D unresolved. The CDR3 DNA sequence: TGCAGTGCTGTCTATACCTCCTACGAGCAGTACTTC. It translates to CSAVYTSYEQYF.